This T cell receptor (beta chain) was sequenced for a study of PD-L1 blockade in urothelial cancer. Study-wide context: The patients had undergone anywhere from 0 to 3 prior chemotherapy regimens. A median of about 130,000 T cells was found in the blood samples.

Sample time point: peripheral blood 6 weeks after treatment start. Method: immunoSEQ multiplex PCR; TCRdb's copy keeps in-frame clones and lacks some. The table has approximately 18,000 clones, approximately 83% seen once; the top ten hold 1.5% to 2%. This TCR came from a man between 50 and 59 years old with urothelial cancer. This specimen was PBMCs, taken around atezolizumab (anti-PD-L1) treatment.

CDR3 sequence reads: CASSSGVNEKLFF. The CDR3 coding sequence is TGTGCCAGCAGCTCGGGGGTCAATGAAAAACTGTTTTTT. The chain links TRBV7-9 to TRBJ1-4; tentative D call: TRBD1 (5 bases). Germline loops: CDR1 SEHNR, CDR2 FQNEAQ (reference sequence). The CDR3 consists of 13 residues. The V end lost 4 bases, the J end lost 5 bases, and 8 bases lay between the germline ends.